The 4 T cell receptor beta chains listed next were all sequenced from one sample in a study of Ad26.COV2.S vaccination and SARS-CoV-2 variants. Only in-frame clones appear in the TCRdb table, and some are missing; sequencing was by immunoSEQ multiplex PCR. This table has a few hundred thousand clones, about 87% appearing once. Treatment meaning: around 19 received Ad26.COV2.S at low or high dose, single or two shots; about 5 received placebo; per-sample allocation not given. Samples came from day 63 after the first vaccine or placebo injection. The sequencing here drew on peripheral blood, taken in a trial of Ad26.COV2.S vaccine versus placebo. These receptors were obtained from a person aged 18 to 59 who received the Ad26.COV2.S COVID-19 vaccine or a placebo.

The rearrangement joins TRBV2 to TRBJ1-2; TRBD1 is a possible D gene (5 bases). Germline CDR1 SNHLY, CDR2 FYNNEI. The CDR3 is 18 residues long. The V gene lost 2 bases and the J gene lost 1 base, with 20 bases spanning the gap. This CDR3 is CASSEPTLRQGHNYGYTF. CDR3 nucleotides: TGTGCCAGCAGTGAACCCACCCTAAGGCAGGGCCATAACTATGGCTACACCTTC.

In this sample, this clone turned up once. The chain combines TRBV27 with TRBJ1-6; D is perhaps TRBD1 (6 bases). Germline lookup yields CDR1 MNHEY and CDR2 SMNVEV (reference sequence). There are 17 residues in the CDR3. V lost 4 bases to trimming and J lost 5 bases, with 18 bases between them. The CDR3 is CASSSPTGGANNSPLHF. DNA for the CDR3: TGTGCCAGCAGTTCCCCCACTGGGGGGGCAAATAATTCACCCCTCCACTTT.

V is TRBV15 and J is TRBJ2-7; 13 positions match TRBD2. V was clipped by 0 bases and J by 3 bases; unmatched bases: 5. The germline V gene has CDR1 LNHNV and CDR2 YYDKDF (reference sequence). The CDR3 length is 17 residues. The DNA for the CDR3 is TGTGCCACCAGCAGAGACGACCGGACTAGCGGGAGCTACGAGCAGTACTTC. Translating gives CATSRDDRTSGSYEQYF.

J is TRBJ2-5 and V is TRBV5-4; 10 nucleotides line up with TRBD2. CDR1 and CDR2 (germline): SGHNT, YYREEE (reference sequence). Germline trimming cut 4 bases from V and 3 bases from J; bases unmatched to any gene: 6. The CDR3 totals 15 residues. The CDR3 is CASSRRLAGEETQYF. The CDR3 nucleotides read TGTGCCAGCAGCCGTCGCCTAGCGGGAGAAGAGACCCAGTACTTC. Using reference TRBV5-4 and TRBJ2-5 for the parts outside the CDR3, the full variable domain is ETGVTQSPTHLIKTRGQQVTLRCSSQSGHNTVSWYQQALGQGPQFIFQYYREEENGRGNFPPRFSGLQFPNYSSELNVNALELDDSALYLCASSRRLAGEETQYFGPGTRLLVL.